A single sample is the source of the 15 T cell receptor beta chains below, sequenced in a study of identical twins. TCRdb independently ran MiXCR on the 5' RACE reads; one entry per CDR3 protein. In the table there are 600,000 to 850,000 distinct CDR3 sequences, around a sixth of which are singletons. These sequences were also reported in another study, on T cells expressing NK-cell markers.

The sample comprised PBMCs. Receptors were obtained from a woman between 18 and 29 years old in good health.

The rearrangement uses TRBV20-1 and TRBJ2-7; no reliable D call. V was cut by 0 bases and J by 2 bases, with 11 bases left in between. The CDR3 is made up of 14 amino acids. Germline assignment: CDR1 DFQATT and CDR2 SNEGSKA (reference sequence). The CDR3 DNA reads as TGCAGTGCTAGAGATTCCGGGCCCCCCTACGAGCAGTACTTC. It encodes CSARDSGPPYEQYF.

The rearrangement uses TRBV5-1 and TRBJ2-1; unclear D gene. Germline CDR1 reads SGHRS; CDR2 reads YFSETQ. V lost 5 bases and J lost 0, with 12 bases in between. The CDR3 consists of 15 residues. The CDR3 DNA sequence: TGCGCCAGCAGTGTCCAACGCGGCTCCTACAATGAGCAGTTCTTC. This codes for CASSVQRGSYNEQFF.

The chain combines TRBV5-1 with TRBJ2-5; 13 nucleotides match TRBD2. CDR1 is SGHRS and CDR2 is YFSETQ in the germline V gene. This CDR3 is built from 18 residues. With 4 bases clipped from V and 2 bases from J, the junction kept 11 bases outside the gene matches. The CDR3 region has the DNA TGCGCCAGCAGCAAGGGCTTATGGACTAGCGGGGGACAAGAGACCCAGTACTTC. The encoded protein is CASSKGLWTSGGQETQYF.

The rearrangement joins TRBV20-1 to TRBJ2-3; 8 positions agree with TRBD2. Trimming removed 0 bases from V and 0 bases from J; junction bases left unmatched: 11. The CDR3 consists of 18 residues. Per the germline V gene, CDR1 is DFQATT and CDR2 is SNEGSKA (reference sequence). The CDR3 is CSARDWRTSRPSTDTQYF. DNA for the CDR3: TGCAGTGCTAGAGATTGGAGGACTAGCAGGCCTAGCACAGATACGCAGTATTTT.

The V and J genes are TRBV20-1 and TRBJ2-7, with TRBD2 as a possible D gene (6 bases). This CDR3 spans 14 amino acids. V gave up 3 bases and J gave up 7 bases, with 19 bases separating them. Looked up from germline, CDR1 is DFQATT and CDR2 is SNEGSKA (reference sequence). This CDR3 reads CSASSGLPVVEQYF. CDR3 nucleotides: TGCAGTGCTAGCTCGGGACTCCCGGTAGTGGAGCAGTACTTC.

This clonotype appeared a few times. This sequence joins TRBV11-1 and TRBJ2-7, with 7 bases that match TRBD1. J lost 12 bases, V lost 5 bases, and 19 bases had no gene match. CDR1 and CDR2 (germline): SGHAT, FQDESV (reference sequence). There are 15 residues in the CDR3. This chain's CDR3 is CASSKTAGTARVWYF. In DNA, the CDR3 is TGTGCCAGCAGCAAAACGGCCGGGACAGCAAGGGTTTGGTACTTC.

This clonotype has more than one count but fewer than ten. This CDR3 is CASSLGSASGTYEQYF. DNA for the CDR3: TGTGCCAGCAGTTTAGGGTCGGCTAGCGGGACCTACGAGCAGTACTTC. The genes are TRBV12-3 or TRBV12-4 and TRBJ2-7, with 9 bases identical to TRBD2. V was pared by 1 base and J by 2 bases, with 6 bases of the junction left unmatched. The CDR3 covers 16 residues.

The chain employs TRBV7-2 and TRBJ2-7; weak D call: TRBD1 (6 bases). This CDR3 comprises 15 residues. Germline V CDR1 and CDR2: SGHTA, FQGNSA. V gave up 5 bases and J gave up 3 bases, with 17 bases separating them. The CDR3 loop reads CASSPDSFYGYEQYF. CDR3 in DNA: TGTGCCAGCAGCCCGGACAGTTTTTATGGCTACGAGCAGTACTTC.

This clonotype was detected only a few times. The chain recombines TRBV7-8 with TRBJ2-1, with 8 bases matching TRBD2. Trimming at V came to 1 base and at J to 9 bases, leaving 5 bases not matched to a gene. The CDR3 consists of 14 residues. Germline CDR1 is SGHVS and CDR2 is FQNEAQ. CDR3: CASSLVGSGVEQFF. CDR3 coding DNA: TGTGCCAGCAGCTTAGTTGGTAGCGGGGTTGAGCAGTTCTTC.

In this sample, this clonotype turned up a few times. This sequence joins TRBV18 and TRBJ2-7, with D perhaps TRBD2 (5 bases). CDR3 length: 12 amino acids. The V end was cut by 10 bases, the J end by 5 bases, with 15 bases between. The germline V gene has CDR1 KGHSH and CDR2 LQKENI. CDR3 residues: CATSRGIDEQYF. The CDR3 nucleotides read TGTGCCACCTCTCGGGGAATTGACGAGCAGTACTTC. The full variable domain, completed using reference TRBV18 and TRBJ2-7, is NAGVMQNPRHLVRRRGQEARLRCSPMKGHSHVYWYRQLPEEGLKFMVYLQKENIIDESGMPKERFSAEFPKEGPSILRIQQVVRGDSAAYFCATSRGIDEQYFGPGTRLTVT.

V is TRBV11-2 and J is TRBJ2-5; D uncertain. This CDR3 has 13 amino acids. With 4 bases removed from V and 2 bases from J, the gap between germline ends came to 8 bases. CDR1 SGHAT and CDR2 FQNNGV come from the germline V gene. The CDR3 DNA reads as TGTGCCAGCAGCTGGATACAGCAAGAGACCCAGTACTTC. Residues: CASSWIQQETQYF.

This clonotype was detected only a few times. This chain uses TRBV4-3 with TRBJ2-1, with TRBD2 matching over 8 bases. V was pared by 0 bases and J by 2 bases, with 6 bases of the junction left unmatched. Germline-derived CDR1 and CDR2 are LGHNA and YSLEER. There are 17 residues in the CDR3. The CDR3 is CASSQDRVAGTYNEQFF. DNA of the CDR3: TGCGCCAGCAGCCAAGACAGGGTAGCGGGGACCTACAATGAGCAGTTCTTC.

This chain uses TRBV12-3 or TRBV12-4 with TRBJ1-3, with D hard to call. The CDR3 loop spans 17 amino acids. V gave up 5 bases and J gave up 0 bases, with 17 bases separating them. Here the CDR3 DNA reads TGTGCCAGCAGTACATCGCAGTGGGCGAGCTCTGGAAACACCATATATTTT. Translation: CASSTSQWASSGNTIYF.

The chain couples TRBV9 to TRBJ2-5; the D gene is possibly TRBD1 (5 bases). This CDR3 is 16 amino acids long. Deletions cut 0 bases from V and 0 bases from J, with 12 bases between. The V gene's germline CDR1 is SGDLS and CDR2 YYNGEE. The chain's CDR3 is CASSVGQTKHQETQYF. The CDR3 bases are TGTGCCAGCAGCGTAGGACAGACCAAACACCAAGAGACCCAGTACTTC. The entire variable domain, with the rest obtained from reference TRBV9 and TRBJ2-5, is as follows: DSGVTQTPKHLITATGQRVTLRCSPRSGDLSVYWYQQSLDQGLQFLIQYYNGEERAKGNILERFSAQQFPDLHSELNLSSLELGDSALYFCASSVGQTKHQETQYFGPGTRLLVL.

This sequence joins TRBV29-1 and TRBJ2-1; tentatively, D is TRBD2 (5 bases). Germline V gene sequence: CDR1 SQVTM, CDR2 ANQGSEA. CDR3 length: 16 residues. The V end was cut by 8 bases, the J end by 6 bases, with 26 bases between. The CDR3 DNA sequence: TGCAGCTCTAACCCCCCTGCGGGCAGCTCACCCAATGAGCAGTTCTTC. Its protein is CSSNPPAGSSPNEQFF.